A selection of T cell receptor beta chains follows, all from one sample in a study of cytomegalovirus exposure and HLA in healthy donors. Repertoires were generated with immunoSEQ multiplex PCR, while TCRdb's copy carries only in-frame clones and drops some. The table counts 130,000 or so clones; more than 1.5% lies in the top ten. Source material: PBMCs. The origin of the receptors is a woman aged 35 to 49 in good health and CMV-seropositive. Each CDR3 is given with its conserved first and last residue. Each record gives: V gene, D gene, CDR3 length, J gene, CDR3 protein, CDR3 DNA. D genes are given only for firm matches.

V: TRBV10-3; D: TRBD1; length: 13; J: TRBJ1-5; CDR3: CAIGTGGEQPQHF; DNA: TGTGCCATCGGGACAGGGGGTGAACAGCCCCAGCATTTT
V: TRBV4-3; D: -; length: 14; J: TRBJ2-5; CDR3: CASSQDISLATQYF; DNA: TGCGCCAGCAGCCAAGATATCAGCCTAGCGACCCAGTACTTC
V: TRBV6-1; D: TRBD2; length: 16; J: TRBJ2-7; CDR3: CASSEGRERSVYEQYF; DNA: TGTGCCAGCAGTGAGGGGCGGGAGCGTTCTGTCTACGAGCAGTACTTC
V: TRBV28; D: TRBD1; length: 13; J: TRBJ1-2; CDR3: CASKRGQGYGYTF; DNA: TGTGCCAGCAAGAGAGGACAGGGCTATGGCTACACCTTC
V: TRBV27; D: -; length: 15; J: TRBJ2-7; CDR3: CASSLWGRPIDEQYF; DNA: TGTGCCAGCAGTTTATGGGGGCGGCCCATCGACGAGCAGTACTTC
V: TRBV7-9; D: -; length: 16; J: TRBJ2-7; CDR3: CASSPRGSHLTYEQYF; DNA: TGTGCCAGCAGCCCGAGGGGGAGCCACCTAACCTACGAGCAGTACTTC
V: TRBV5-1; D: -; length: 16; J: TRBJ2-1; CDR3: CASSLTPGTRYNEQFF; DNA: TGCGCCAGCAGCTTGACCCCCGGGACACGATACAATGAGCAGTTCTTC
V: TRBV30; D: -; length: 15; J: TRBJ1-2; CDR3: CAWSVTGTTNYGYTF; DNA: TGTGCCTGGAGTGTAACCGGGACAACTAACTATGGCTACACCTTC
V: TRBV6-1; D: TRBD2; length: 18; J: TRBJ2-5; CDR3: CASSEGGTSGRWVETQYF; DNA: TGTGCCAGCAGTGAAGGGGGGACTAGCGGGAGATGGGTGGAGACCCAGTACTTC
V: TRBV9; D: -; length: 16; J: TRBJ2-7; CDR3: CASSDPRNGGVYEQYF; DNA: TGTGCCAGCAGCGACCCAAGAAATGGGGGCGTCTACGAGCAGTACTTC